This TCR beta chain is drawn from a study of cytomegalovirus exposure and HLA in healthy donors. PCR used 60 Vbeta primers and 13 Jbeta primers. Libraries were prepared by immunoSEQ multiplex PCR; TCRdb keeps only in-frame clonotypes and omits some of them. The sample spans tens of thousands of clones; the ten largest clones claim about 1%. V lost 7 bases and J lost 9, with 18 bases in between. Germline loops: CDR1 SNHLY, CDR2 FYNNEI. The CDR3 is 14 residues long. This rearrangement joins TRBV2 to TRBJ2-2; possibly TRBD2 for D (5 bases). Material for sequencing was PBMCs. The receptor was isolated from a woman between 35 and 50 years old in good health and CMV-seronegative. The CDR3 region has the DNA TGTGCCAGCAACCCCCAGCGGACCAGCCGGGAGCTGTTTTTT. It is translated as CASNPQRTSRELFF.